The 32 T cell receptor beta chains below all came from one sample that was sequenced in a study of sequential checkpoint blockade in melanoma. Sample treatment: randomized to nivolumab then ipilimumab (arm A) or the reverse (arm B). The repertoire was sequenced with immunoSEQ multiplex PCR; TCRdb's copy has only in-frame clones and lacks some. The repertoire has approximately 6,300 clones, roughly a quarter of them found once; the top ten carry around a tenth. The sample consisted of tumor tissue (inferred from file names), taken from a patient given nivolumab and ipilimumab in sequence. The receptors stem from a human donor with melanoma.

This chain connects TRBV28 to TRBJ2-7; 10 bases agree with TRBD2. The length of the CDR3 is 14 residues. The germline gives CDR1 MDHEN, CDR2 SYDVKM. Unmatched junction bases numbered 4, after V lost 8 bases and J lost 0 bases. The CDR3 spells CASEGLANSYEQYF. In DNA, the CDR3 is TGTGCCAGCGAGGGACTAGCGAACTCCTACGAGCAGTACTTC.

The chain links TRBV19 to TRBJ2-3, with 7 bases identical to TRBD1. The germline CDR1 and CDR2 sequences are LNHDA and SQIVND (reference sequence). J lost 5 bases, V lost 9 bases, and 11 bases had no gene match. The CDR3 consists of 14 residues. CDR3 nucleotides: TGTGCCAGCAGTCCCGTAGGGGGCGAAGATACGCAGTATTTT. This codes for CASSPVGGEDTQYF.

This clone is termed large (0.1 to 1%). The chain employs TRBV19 and TRBJ1-3; D possibly corresponds to TRBD1 (5 bases). The germline V gene has CDR1 LNHDA and CDR2 SQIVND (reference sequence). The CDR3 runs 15 residues. Trimming cost V 4 bases and J 0 bases, with 10 bases left between them. CDR3 residues: CASSTRQYSGNTIYF. CDR3 coding DNA: TGTGCCAGTAGTACCCGACAGTACTCTGGAAACACCATATATTTT.

This clone was picked up a small number of times. The genes are TRBV6-8 and TRBJ1-5; possibly TRBD1 for D (6 bases). CDR1 is MNHGY and CDR2 is SAAAGT in the germline V gene. This CDR3 is 15 amino acids long. The germline V and J ends were trimmed by 8 bases and 7 bases, with 21 bases remaining between them. The CDR3 bases are TGTGCCAGCCGTGCTACAGGGATGGGGGGACAGCCCCAGCATTTT. This translates into CASRATGMGGQPQHF.

The chain joins TRBV28 to TRBJ1-3; D perhaps matches TRBD1 (5 bases). The CDR3 spans 16 residues. Germline V gene sequence: CDR1 MDHEN, CDR2 SYDVKM. The V and J ends lost 4 bases and 0 bases respectively, with 13 bases between them. In DNA form, the CDR3 reads TGTGCCAGCAGTTCTCTTGGGGCAGGCTCTGGAAACACCATATATTTT. This translates into CASSSLGAGSGNTIYF. Full variable domain (rest looked up from reference TRBV28 and TRBJ1-3): DVKVTQSSRYLVKRTGEKVFLECVQDMDHENMFWYRQDPGLGLRLIYFSYDVKMKEKGDIPEGYSVSREKKERFSLILESASTNQTSMYLCASSSLGAGSGNTIYFGEGSWLTVV.

The table lists this clone with a few counts. The chain is built from TRBV9 and TRBJ2-7, with D possibly TRBD1 on 7 matching bases. CDR3 length: 15 residues. V lost 4 bases and J lost 3, with 17 bases in between. CDR1 and CDR2 from the germline V gene are SGDLS and YYNGEE. The CDR3 protein is CASSPRGQGGYEQYF. The CDR3 DNA follows: TGTGCCAGCAGCCCTCGAGGGCAGGGGGGCTACGAGCAGTACTTC.

V usage is TRBV5-1 and J usage is TRBJ2-7; 7 bases are shared with TRBD1. Germline CDR1 reads SGHRS; CDR2 reads YFSETQ. CDR3 size: 16 residues. Germline trimming cut 1 base from V and 3 bases from J; bases unmatched to any gene: 10. The CDR3 is CASSLRGDREGYEQYF. DNA of the CDR3: TGCGCCAGCAGCTTGAGGGGAGACAGGGAAGGCTACGAGCAGTACTTC.

The chain employs TRBV19 and TRBJ2-7; possibly TRBD2 for D (7 bases). The CDR3 runs 15 residues. The germline V gene encodes CDR1 LNHDA and CDR2 SQIVND (reference sequence). Trimming took off 2 bases at V and 2 bases at J, with 13 bases between the two ends. CDR3: CASSISWGGPYEQYF. In DNA form, the CDR3 reads TGTGCCAGTAGTATATCGTGGGGGGGGCCCTACGAGCAGTACTTC.

This clone was detected only a few times. The chain couples TRBV6-8 to TRBJ2-7, with no clear D. Trimming removed 6 bases from V and 7 bases from J, with 16 bases in between. This CDR3 has 13 amino acids. Germline values: CDR1 MNHGY, CDR2 SAAAGT. CDR3 sequence (DNA): TGTGCCAGCAGCGCTGTAGCATTGATGGAGCAGTACTTC. Amino acid sequence: CASSAVALMEQYF.

This clone is labeled medium-sized. This CDR3 is CASCPKGGSYEQYF. In nucleotides, the CDR3 is TGTGCCAGCTGCCCGAAGGGAGGATCCTACGAGCAGTACTTC. The V call is TRBV6-7, the J call TRBJ2-7, with D possibly matching TRBD2 (6 bases). TRBV6-7 is an open reading frame, and its role is uncertain. The CDR3 covers 14 residues. Trimming removed 8 bases at V and 1 base at J, with 15 bases between.

This clone occurred many times. The chain uses TRBV11-3 and TRBJ2-1; 8 nucleotides line up with TRBD2. CDR1 and CDR2 (germline): SGHNT, YENEEA. The CDR3 covers 14 residues. The V gene end was trimmed by 5 bases and the J gene end by 4 bases; junction bases not matched to a gene: 4. The DNA for the CDR3 is TGTGCCAGCAGCCCCAGCGGGAGTTACAATGAGCAGTTCTTC. This gives the protein CASSPSGSYNEQFF.

This clone appeared a few times. CDR3 sequence (DNA): TGTGCCAGCAGCTATACCGGGACAGGGGCCTACGAGCAGTACTTC. This codes for CASSYTGTGAYEQYF. The chain combines TRBV6-8 with TRBJ2-7; 10 bases line up with TRBD1. Germline V lookup: CDR1 MNHGY, CDR2 SAAAGT. With 6 bases clipped from V and 2 bases from J, the junction kept 7 bases outside the gene matches. The CDR3 spans 15 residues.

The chain employs TRBV28 and TRBJ1-4; D perhaps matches TRBD1 (5 bases). Between the trimmed V and J ends, which lost 3 bases and 5 bases, there was a span of 13 bases. The CDR3 runs to 15 residues. Germline lookup yields CDR1 MDHEN and CDR2 SYDVKM. CDR3 DNA sequence: TGTGCCAGCAGTTTCGGGGGAGCCACCAATGAAAAACTGTTTTTT. It specifies CASSFGGATNEKLFF.

This clone has just one count. The CDR3 spells CASSESGGEQFF. The CDR3 DNA follows: TGCGCCAGCAGTGAGTCAGGAGGTGAGCAGTTCTTC. The chain carries TRBV10-2 and TRBJ2-1, with D perhaps TRBD2 (5 bases). V lost 0 bases and J lost 9, with 6 bases in between. The germline V gene encodes CDR1 WSHSY and CDR2 SAAADI. The CDR3 spans 12 residues.

This clone has a handful of counts. The chain is built from TRBV6-7 and TRBJ1-5; D gene unclear. TRBV6-7 is identified as an open reading frame with a role that is uncertain. The CDR3 loop spans 12 amino acids. Deletions cut 6 bases from V and 3 bases from J, with 6 bases between. The CDR3 DNA follows: TGTGCCAGCAGGGGTAACAATCAGCCCCAGCATTTT. Residues: CASRGNNQPQHF.

This chain uses TRBV6-8 with TRBJ2-2; D not resolved. Germline CDR1 reads MNHGY; CDR2 reads SAAAGT. The CDR3 is made up of 13 amino acids. V lost 0 bases and J lost 7, with 6 bases in between. DNA of the CDR3: TGTGCCAGCAGTTACTCGACTTTCGGGGAGCTGTTTTTT. It encodes CASSYSTFGELFF.

With respect to this clone: At one end, the junction sequence differs from germline, possibly due to a read error. This chain links TRBV6-8 with TRBJ1-1; tentative D call: TRBD1 (5 bases). This CDR3 has 17 residues. Germline-derived CDR1 and CDR2 are MNHGY and SAAAGT. The CDR3 nucleotides are TGTGCCATCAGTGGTGGGGGTTCCGCCGCAATGAACACTGAAGCTTTCTTT. Translating it yields CAISGGGSAAMNTEAFF.

V and J are TRBV19 and TRBJ1-5; 10 positions match TRBD1. V shed 5 bases and J 0 bases; nucleotides not matched to a gene: 13. The length of the CDR3 is 19 residues. The germline CDR1 and CDR2 sequences are LNHDA and SQIVND (reference sequence). The CDR3 spells CASSFFGTGAYSSNQPQHF. In DNA, the CDR3 is TGTGCCAGTAGTTTCTTCGGGACAGGGGCCTATAGTAGCAATCAGCCCCAGCATTTT.

The V call is TRBV19, the J call TRBJ1-5, with 11 positions matching TRBD1. This CDR3 has 15 residues. CDR1 is LNHDA, CDR2 SQIVND, per germline (reference sequence). With V trimmed by 6 bases and J by 4 bases, 5 bases remained unmatched. The DNA for the CDR3 is TGTGCCAGTAGCACCTGGGACAGGGGGAATCAGCCCCAGCATTTT. It specifies CASSTWDRGNQPQHF.

This chain's CDR3 is CASSLAGGPSYEQFF. The DNA for the CDR3 is TGTGCCAGCAGTTTAGCGGGAGGGCCCTCTTATGAGCAGTTCTTC. The V gene is TRBV7-5, the J gene TRBJ2-1; the table's D call of TRBD2 was not tested on the DNA. TRBV7-5 is flagged as a pseudogene. This CDR3 has 15 residues.

The sample holds many counts of this clone. The chain employs TRBV11-3 and TRBJ2-7, with 7 bases identical to TRBD2. CDR1 is SGHNT and CDR2 is YENEEA in the germline V gene. Trimming cost V 1 base and J 2 bases; bases outside gene matches: 2. There are 14 residues in the CDR3. CDR3 sequence reads: CASSLVGRPYEQYF. CDR3 nucleotides: TGTGCCAGCAGCTTAGTCGGGAGGCCCTACGAGCAGTACTTC.

This clone was found many times. This chain links TRBV11-3 with TRBJ2-2; 8 nucleotides align to TRBD2. V gave up 5 bases and J gave up 1 base; unmatched junction bases: 6. The CDR3 consists of 16 residues. Germline V CDR1 and CDR2: SGHNT, YENEEA. CDR3 amino acids: CASSRWAGGNTGELFF. CDR3 sequence (DNA): TGTGCCAGCAGCAGGTGGGCGGGAGGGAACACCGGGGAGCTGTTTTTT.

The chain links TRBV9 to TRBJ2-5; 7 nucleotides match TRBD1. J gave up 5 bases and V 5 bases, and 12 bases lay outside the gene matches. The V gene's germline CDR1 is SGDLS and CDR2 YYNGEE. The CDR3 is made up of 15 amino acids. CDR3: CASSEAQGRGETQYF. As DNA, the CDR3 is TGTGCCAGCAGTGAAGCACAGGGGCGCGGGGAGACCCAGTACTTC.

This clone was detected a few times. The V gene is TRBV28, the J gene TRBJ2-2; no clear D. CDR1 is MDHEN and CDR2 is SYDVKM in the germline V gene. This CDR3 has 13 amino acids. Trimming cost V 11 bases and J 0 bases, with 10 bases left between them. CDR3 region: CAGRGSNTGELFF. CDR3 DNA sequence: TGTGCCGGACGAGGATCGAACACCGGGGAGCTGTTTTTT.

This clone was picked up many times. This sequence joins TRBV11-3 and TRBJ1-4; the D gene is possibly TRBD1 (6 bases). Trimming removed 5 bases from V and 8 bases from J, with 15 bases in between. CDR3 length: 14 amino acids. The V gene's germline CDR1 is SGHNT and CDR2 YENEEA. The CDR3 bases are TGTGCCAGCAGCCATAAAACAGGGAACGAAAAACTGTTTTTT. Translation: CASSHKTGNEKLFF.

V usage is TRBV14 and J usage is TRBJ1-1; D uncertain. Germline V gene lookup returns CDR1 SGHDN and CDR2 FVKESK. V was pared by 0 bases and J by 5 bases, with 4 bases between. The CDR3 has 12 amino acids. CDR3 loop: CASSQDRTEAFF. CDR3 DNA sequence: TGTGCCAGCAGCCAAGATAGAACTGAAGCTTTCTTT.

The chain links TRBV6-8 to TRBJ1-2; 8 nucleotides agree with TRBD1. The CDR3 covers 15 residues. Germline V CDR1 and CDR2: MNHGY, SAAAGT. Trimming took 8 bases from V and 1 from J; bases not matched to a gene: 9. The CDR3 DNA reads as TGTGCCAGCCGACAGGGGCCGTTCCTTAACTATGGCTACACCTTC. Translation gives CASRQGPFLNYGYTF.

This clone was counted a few times. The rearrangement joins TRBV6-8 to TRBJ2-7; 9 bases match TRBD2. Germline V gives CDR1 MNHGY, CDR2 SAAAGT. V lost 0 bases and J lost 1; bases outside the gene matches: 10. There are 18 residues in the CDR3. The chain's CDR3 is CASSYSGAAGGLSYEQYF. CDR3 in DNA: TGTGCCAGCAGTTACTCGGGGGCTGCGGGAGGGCTGTCCTACGAGCAGTACTTC.

This clone has more than one count but fewer than ten. V is TRBV16 and J is TRBJ2-3; TRBD1 matches at 9 bases. After removal of 5 bases from V and 7 bases from J, the junction contained 13 bases not matched to a gene. Germline-derived CDR1 and CDR2 are KGHSY and FQNENV. This CDR3 has 16 residues. The CDR3 DNA reads as TGTGCCAGCAGCACCTCTGGACAGGGGAGGTTGTATACGCAGTATTTT. Translating gives CASSTSGQGRLYTQYF.

The chain employs TRBV6-8 and TRBJ1-1; 8 bases map to TRBD1. The CDR3 has 16 amino acids. The germline V gene encodes CDR1 MNHGY and CDR2 SAAAGT. The ends lost 5 bases at V and 4 bases at J; junction bases unmatched: 12. CDR3 protein: CASSLPQGALGTEAFF. The CDR3 DNA reads as TGTGCCAGCAGTCTCCCCCAGGGGGCTCTGGGCACTGAAGCTTTCTTT.

CDR3: CASSFSGESNQPQHF. CDR3 DNA sequence: TGCGCCAGCAGCTTTTCTGGGGAAAGCAATCAGCCCCAGCATTTT. This sequence joins TRBV5-1 and TRBJ1-5; the D is unclear. V was pared by 2 bases and J by 1 base, with 10 bases between. CDR1 SGHRS and CDR2 YFSETQ come from the germline V gene. This CDR3 is 15 amino acids long.

The CDR3 bases are TGCAGCGTTGAAAGGGCAGGGTCTGGCTACACCTTC. Translated: CSVERAGSGYTF. The chain combines TRBV29-1 with TRBJ1-2; D is possibly TRBD1 (5 bases). Per the germline V gene, CDR1 is SQVTM and CDR2 is ANQGSEA. Trimming pared 2 bases from V and 7 bases from J, leaving 11 bases between. The CDR3 consists of 12 residues.